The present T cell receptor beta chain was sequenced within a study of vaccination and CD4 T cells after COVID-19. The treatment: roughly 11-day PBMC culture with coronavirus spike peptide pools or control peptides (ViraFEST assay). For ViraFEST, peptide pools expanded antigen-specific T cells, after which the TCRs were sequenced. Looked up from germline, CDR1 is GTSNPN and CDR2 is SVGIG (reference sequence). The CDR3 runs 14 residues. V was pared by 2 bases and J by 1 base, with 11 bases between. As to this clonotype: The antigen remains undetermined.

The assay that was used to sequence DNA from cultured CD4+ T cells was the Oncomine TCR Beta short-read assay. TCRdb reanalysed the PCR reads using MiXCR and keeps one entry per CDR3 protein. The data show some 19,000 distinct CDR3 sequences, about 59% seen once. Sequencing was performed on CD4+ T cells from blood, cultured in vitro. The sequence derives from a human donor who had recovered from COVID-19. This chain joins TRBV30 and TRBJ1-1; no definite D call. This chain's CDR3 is CAWSHWTQNTEAFF. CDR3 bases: TGTGCCTGGAGTCATTGGACGCAGAACACTGAAGCTTTCTTT.